The T cell receptor beta chain under discussion was sequenced for a study of blood T cells in healthy people across ages. The germline V gene has CDR1 SNHLY and CDR2 FYNNEI. The length of the CDR3 is 12 residues. A sample-barcoded 5' primer and a J-beta primer mix were used in a second PCR of roughly 6 to 12 cycles. Each cDNA molecule carried a tag from a template-switch adaptor that contained 12 random nucleotides. TCRdb used MiXCR to reprocess the 5' RACE reads, holding one entry per CDR3 protein. Of hundreds of thousands of distinct CDR3 sequences listed, around 21% are singletons. Each sample provided at least 5 micrograms of extracted total RNA.

Sequenced sample: blood. The source is a man between 70 and 80 years old in good health. The chain combines TRBV2 with TRBJ2-1; D not resolved. Near its end, the DNA agrees better with TRBJ2-7, so the J call may be wrong. CDR3 DNA sequence: TGTGCCAGCAGACTCGAAGCCTACGAGCAGTACTTC. Protein: CASRLEAYEQYF.